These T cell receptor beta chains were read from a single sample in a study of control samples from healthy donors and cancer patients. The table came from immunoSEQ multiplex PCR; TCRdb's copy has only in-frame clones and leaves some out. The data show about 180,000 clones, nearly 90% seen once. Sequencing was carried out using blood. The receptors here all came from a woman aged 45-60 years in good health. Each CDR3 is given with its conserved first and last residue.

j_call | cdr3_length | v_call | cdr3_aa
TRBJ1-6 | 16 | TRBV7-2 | CASSLWGQGVSSPLHF
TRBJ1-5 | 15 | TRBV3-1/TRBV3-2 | CASSQGRFSNQPQHF
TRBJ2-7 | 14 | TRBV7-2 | CASSSPRENYEQYF
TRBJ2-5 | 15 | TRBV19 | CASSPYLAGEETQYF
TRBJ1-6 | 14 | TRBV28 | CASSLSGRDSPLHF
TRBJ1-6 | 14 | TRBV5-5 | CASSFAGYNSPLHF
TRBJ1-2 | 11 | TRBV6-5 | CASRRQGSYTF
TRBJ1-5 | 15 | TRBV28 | CASSFAQGRYQPQHF
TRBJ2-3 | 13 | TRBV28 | CASSGIGADTQYF
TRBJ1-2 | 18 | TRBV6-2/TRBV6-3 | CASSYSGTGIVASYGYTF
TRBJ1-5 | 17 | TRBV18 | CASSRPGRQRGNQPQHF
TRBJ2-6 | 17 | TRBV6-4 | CASSPPDRGPGANVLTF
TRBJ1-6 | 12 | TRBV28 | CASSSYNSPLHF
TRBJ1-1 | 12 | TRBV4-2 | CASSLGDTEAFF
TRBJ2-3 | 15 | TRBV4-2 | CASSQVGLSPDTQYF
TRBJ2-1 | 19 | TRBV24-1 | CATSDSTGAKMWSEGEQFF
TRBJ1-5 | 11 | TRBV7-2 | CASGQNQPQHF
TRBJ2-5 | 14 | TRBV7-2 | CASSLDPGVGTQYF
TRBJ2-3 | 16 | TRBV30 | CAWSVPQRGSRDTQYF
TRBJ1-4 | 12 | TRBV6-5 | CASTNPPRKLFF
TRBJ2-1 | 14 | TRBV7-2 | CASSPGLAFDEQFF
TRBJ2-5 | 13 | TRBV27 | CASSLGLLETQYF
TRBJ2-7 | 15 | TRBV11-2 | CASSFDGRARGEQYF
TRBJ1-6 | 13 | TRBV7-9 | CASSRDGYSPLHF
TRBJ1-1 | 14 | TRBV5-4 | CASSVTGTRGEAFF
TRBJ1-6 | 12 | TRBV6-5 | CATTIIGSPLHF
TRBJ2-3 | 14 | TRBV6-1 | CASSEVGTSDTQYF
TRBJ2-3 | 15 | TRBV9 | CASSVDPETTDTQYF
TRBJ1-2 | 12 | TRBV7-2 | CASSLFNYGYTF
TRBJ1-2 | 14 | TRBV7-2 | CASSFGQGFGGYTF
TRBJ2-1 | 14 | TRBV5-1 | CASRSLAEYNEQFF
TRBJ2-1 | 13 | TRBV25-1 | CASSEGGATEQFF
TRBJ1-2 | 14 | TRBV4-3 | CASSQEGMYYGYTF
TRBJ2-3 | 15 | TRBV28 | CASSVELVSTDTQYF
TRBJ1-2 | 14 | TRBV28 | CASRTGERNYGYTF
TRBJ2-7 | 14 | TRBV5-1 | CASSPSAASYEQYF
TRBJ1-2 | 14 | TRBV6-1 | CASSESVWGDGYTF
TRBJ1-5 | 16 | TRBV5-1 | CASSSPTGIGNQPQHF
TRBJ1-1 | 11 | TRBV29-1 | CSVDSGSEAFF
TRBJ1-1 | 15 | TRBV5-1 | CASSWGGTGAPEAFF
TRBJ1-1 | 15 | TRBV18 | CASSPNGVGGTEAFF
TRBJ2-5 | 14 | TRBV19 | CASSIQGAQETQYF
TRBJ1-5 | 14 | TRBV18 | CASSPQGNQQPQHF
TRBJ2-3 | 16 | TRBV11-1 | CASSFGGLVRTDTQYF
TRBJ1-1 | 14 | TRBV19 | CASSISAITTEAFF
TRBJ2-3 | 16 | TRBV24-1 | CATSVTSGGAIDTQYF